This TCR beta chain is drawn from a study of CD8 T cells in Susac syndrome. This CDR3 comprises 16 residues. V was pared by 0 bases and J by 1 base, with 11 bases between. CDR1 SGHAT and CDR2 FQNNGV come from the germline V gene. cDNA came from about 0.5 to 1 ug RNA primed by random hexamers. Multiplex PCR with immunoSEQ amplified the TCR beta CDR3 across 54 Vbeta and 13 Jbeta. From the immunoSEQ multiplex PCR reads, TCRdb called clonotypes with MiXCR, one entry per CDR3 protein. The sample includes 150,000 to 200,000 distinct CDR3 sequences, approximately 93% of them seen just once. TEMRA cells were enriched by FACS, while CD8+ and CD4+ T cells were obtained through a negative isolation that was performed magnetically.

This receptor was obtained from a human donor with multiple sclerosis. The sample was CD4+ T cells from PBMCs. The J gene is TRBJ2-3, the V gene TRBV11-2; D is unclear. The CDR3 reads CASSLDAGPRTDTQYF. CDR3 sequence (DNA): TGTGCCAGCAGCTTAGATGCCGGACCGCGCACAGATACGCAGTATTTT.